These 19 T cell receptor beta chains were sequenced from one sample in a study of blood T cell repertoires in COVID-19. The data were produced by immunoSEQ multiplex PCR, yet TCRdb's version contains in-frame clones alone and is incomplete. This sample yields roughly 120,000 clones, of which roughly four fifths are seen a single time; over 10% belongs to the top ten. The material sequenced was peripheral blood. These TCRs come from a human donor in a cohort sampled during active COVID-19.

The V call is TRBV12-3 or TRBV12-4, the J call TRBJ2-7; 7 bases align to TRBD2. The CDR3 extends over 12 amino acids. V was pared by 6 bases and J by 6 bases, with 5 bases of the junction left unmatched. The CDR3 region has the DNA TGTGCCAGCAGCAATAGCGGGCGCGAGCAGTACTTC. Translating it yields CASSNSGREQYF.

The chain is built from TRBV6-6 and TRBJ2-5; 7 nucleotides align to TRBD1. The germline gives CDR1 MNHNY, CDR2 SVGAGI (reference sequence). Trimming removed 6 bases from V and 2 bases from J; junction bases left unmatched: 6. CDR3 length: 14 amino acids. In DNA form, the CDR3 reads TGTGCCAGCAGGAGGCTACAGGGGCAAGAGACCCAGTACTTC. Its translation: CASRRLQGQETQYF.

This CDR3 is CASRQVGYEQYF. The CDR3 region has the DNA TGTGCCAGCAGACAGGTGGGGTACGAGCAGTACTTC. V and J are TRBV6-5 and TRBJ2-7; a weak D match, TRBD1 (5 bases). This CDR3 is 12 amino acids long. The V and J ends lost 6 bases and 4 bases respectively, with 10 bases between them. Germline CDR1 reads MNHEY; CDR2 reads SVGAGI.

The CDR3 nucleotides are TGTGCCAGCACCCAACTAGCGGGGGGGTCCTACAATGAGCAGTTCTTC. Its translation is CASTQLAGGSYNEQFF. The V and J genes are TRBV7-9 and TRBJ2-1, with 13 bases identical to TRBD2. V trimming: 7 bases; J trimming: 1 base; junction bases outside the gene matches: 4. This CDR3 spans 16 amino acids. Looked up from germline, CDR1 is SEHNR and CDR2 is FQNEAQ (reference sequence). Full variable domain (outside the CDR3, taken from reference TRBV7-9 and TRBJ2-1): DTGVSQNPRHKITKRGQNVTFRCDPISEHNRLYWYRQTLGQGPEFLTYFQNEAQLEKSRLLSDRFSAERPKGSFSTLEIQRTEQGDSAMYLCASTQLAGGSYNEQFFGPGTRLTVL.

The chain joins TRBV28 to TRBJ1-1, with a tentative D call TRBD1 (5 bases). Between the trimmed V and J ends, which lost 9 bases and 4 bases, there was a span of 15 bases. The CDR3 length is 13 residues. Germline V gene sequence: CDR1 MDHEN, CDR2 SYDVKM. The chain's CDR3 is CASGAGLVTEAFF. DNA for the CDR3: TGTGCCAGTGGGGCGGGATTGGTCACTGAAGCTTTCTTT.

The V gene is TRBV2, the J gene TRBJ1-3, with 7 bases that match TRBD1. CDR3 length: 16 residues. J was trimmed by 0 bases and V by 6 bases; bases with no gene match: 8. CDR1 and CDR2 (germline): SNHLY, FYNNEI. The CDR3 reads CASRPSQGRSGNTIYF. CDR3 nucleotide sequence: TGTGCCAGCAGACCCTCACAGGGGCGCTCTGGAAACACCATATATTTT.

The CDR3 DNA is TGTGCCACCAGTGATGAGGGGGCCGACACCGGGGAGCTGTTTTTT. Its translation is CATSDEGADTGELFF. This chain links TRBV24-1 with TRBJ2-2, with 7 bases matching TRBD1. The CDR3 spans 15 residues. Germline assignment: CDR1 KGHDR and CDR2 SFDVKD. V lost 3 bases and J lost 3; bases outside the gene matches: 3.

The chain employs TRBV9 and TRBJ2-3; a possible D gene is TRBD2 (5 bases). Germline V gene lookup returns CDR1 SGDLS and CDR2 YYNGEE. V lost 5 bases and J 0 bases, leaving 10 bases between the germline ends. CDR3 length equals 14 residues. DNA for the CDR3: TGTGCCAGCAGACTAGACCCTAGCACAGATACGCAGTATTTT. It codes for CASRLDPSTDTQYF.

There are a few counts of this clone. The chain employs TRBV5-1 and TRBJ2-3; TRBD1 matches at 9 bases. The CDR3 length is 14 residues. V lost 7 bases and J lost 4; bases outside the gene matches: 7. Germline V gene lookup returns CDR1 SGHRS and CDR2 YFSETQ. CDR3 bases: TGCGCCAGCTCACTCAGGGACAGGGCAGATACGCAGTATTTT. It translates to CASSLRDRADTQYF.

This chain connects TRBV5-8 to TRBJ2-5, with D maybe TRBD1 (6 bases). In germline, CDR1 is SGHTS, CDR2 YDEGEE. The V end lost 6 bases, the J end lost 2 bases, and 17 bases lay between the germline ends. The CDR3 is 15 residues long. The CDR3, as DNA: TGTGCCAGCAACACAATCGGACAGATACAAGAGACCCAGTACTTC. Translating it yields CASNTIGQIQETQYF.

V and J are TRBV18 and TRBJ1-4, with D possibly matching TRBD1 (6 bases). CDR1 is KGHSH, CDR2 LQKENI, per germline. The CDR3 length is 15 residues. V was clipped by 3 bases and J by 5 bases, with 13 bases between them. CDR3 protein: CASSPLDSTNEKLFF. The CDR3, as DNA: TGTGCCAGCTCACCCCTGGACAGTACAAATGAAAAACTGTTTTTT.

This chain links TRBV19 with TRBJ1-1, with 11 bases matching TRBD1. With V trimmed by 8 bases and J by 3 bases, 5 bases remained unmatched. The CDR3 is made up of 14 amino acids. Germline V gene sequence: CDR1 LNHDA, CDR2 SQIVND (reference sequence). CDR3: CASRTGGDYTEAFF. The CDR3 coding sequence is TGTGCCAGTCGGACAGGGGGCGACTACACTGAAGCTTTCTTT.

The sample holds a few counts of this clone. The chain joins TRBV7-6 to TRBJ2-1; 11 bases map to TRBD2. CDR3 length: 16 amino acids. The J segment lost 2 bases and the V segment lost 5 bases, leaving 5 bases of the junction unmatched. Germline-derived CDR1 and CDR2 are SGHVS and FNYEAQ. CDR3 coding DNA: TGTGCCAGCAGCCCCCTTAGCGGGGGGGCCTACAATGAGCAGTTCTTC. Translation: CASSPLSGGAYNEQFF.

V gene TRBV5-1 combines with J gene TRBJ2-3; TRBD1 aligns across 8 bases. V gave up 3 bases and J gave up 4 bases; unmatched junction bases: 7. The CDR3 length is 15 residues. Germline CDR1 and CDR2: SGHRS and YFSETQ. CDR3 in amino acids: CASSYQGDRPDTQYF. CDR3 coding DNA: TGCGCCAGCAGCTACCAAGGGGACAGGCCAGATACGCAGTATTTT.

This sequence joins TRBV4-3 and TRBJ1-4, with TRBD1 as a possible D gene (5 bases). The ends were cut back, 1 base at V and 3 bases at J, with 9 bases in the middle. CDR1 LGHNA and CDR2 YSLEER come from the germline V gene. This CDR3 region has 15 residues. CDR3 DNA: TGCGCCAGCAGCCAAGCAGGGATGGCTAATGAAAAACTGTTTTTT. As protein: CASSQAGMANEKLFF.

The V and J genes are TRBV5-1 and TRBJ2-2; 9 positions agree with TRBD1. J gave up 3 bases and V 1 base, and 7 bases lay outside the gene matches. The length of the CDR3 is 17 residues. Germline CDR1 SGHRS, CDR2 YFSETQ. The CDR3 is CASSLNGQGRYTGELFF. Here the CDR3 DNA reads TGCGCCAGCAGCTTGAACGGACAGGGGAGGTACACCGGGGAGCTGTTTTTT. Variable domain in full (rest from reference TRBV5-1 and TRBJ2-2): KAGVTQTPRYLIKTRGQQVTLSCSPISGHRSVSWYQQTPGQGLQFLFEYFSETQRNKGNFPGRFSGRQFSNSRSEMNVSTLELGDSALYLCASSLNGQGRYTGELFFGEGSRLTVL.

The genes are TRBV2 and TRBJ1-1, with D unresolved. V lost 9 bases to trimming and J lost 0 bases, with 20 bases between them. Germline V gene sequence: CDR1 SNHLY, CDR2 FYNNEI. The CDR3 spans 16 residues. The CDR3, as DNA: TGTGCCAGGGCCCGGGTGTCATCCCCCATGAACACTGAAGCTTTCTTT. It yields the protein CARARVSSPMNTEAFF.

This chain links TRBV4-1 with TRBJ2-3; D perhaps matches TRBD2 (5 bases). With 1 base removed from V and 3 bases from J, the gap between germline ends came to 14 bases. The CDR3 runs to 16 residues. Germline-derived CDR1 and CDR2 are MGHRA and YSYEKL. The CDR3 region has the DNA TGCGCCAGCAGCCAAGGGGTCGCCTTAGCGACAGATACGCAGTATTTT. Protein product: CASSQGVALATDTQYF.

In its sample, this clone was seen many times. The V and J genes are TRBV10-2 and TRBJ2-2; D gene unclear. Germline CDR1 and CDR2: WSHSY and SAAADI. This CDR3 comprises 12 residues. Trimming removed 5 bases at V and 2 bases at J, with 3 bases between. Here the CDR3 reads CASSLNTGELFF. The CDR3 coding sequence is TGCGCCAGCAGTCTAAACACCGGGGAGCTGTTTTTT.